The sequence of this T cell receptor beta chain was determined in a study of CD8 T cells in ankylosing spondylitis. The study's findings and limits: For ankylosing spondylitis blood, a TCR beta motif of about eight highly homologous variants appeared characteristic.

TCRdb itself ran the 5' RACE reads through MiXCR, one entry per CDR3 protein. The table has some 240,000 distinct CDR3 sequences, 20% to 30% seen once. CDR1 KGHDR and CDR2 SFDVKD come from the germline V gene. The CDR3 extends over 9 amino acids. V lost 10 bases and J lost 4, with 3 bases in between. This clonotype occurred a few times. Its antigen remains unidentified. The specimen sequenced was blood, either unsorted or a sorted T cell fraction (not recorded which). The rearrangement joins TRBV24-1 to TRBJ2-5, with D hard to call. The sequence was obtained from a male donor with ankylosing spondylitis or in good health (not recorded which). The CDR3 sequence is CATRETQYF. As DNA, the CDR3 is TGTGCCACGCGAGAGACCCAGTACTTC.